This entry features one T cell receptor beta chain sequence. Unique molecular identifiers were incorporated when the TCRbeta library was constructed. Using its own MiXCR run on the PCR reads, TCRdb lists one record per CDR3 protein. The sample has roughly 190,000 distinct CDR3 sequences; about 14% are singletons. Germline CDR1 and CDR2: SNHLY and FYNNEI. The CDR3 has 14 residues. Deletions cut 6 bases from V and 5 bases from J, with 16 bases between. The data originate from a study of T-cell reconstitution after alpha-beta-depleted transplantation in children. The chain employs TRBV2 and TRBJ1-1; D is perhaps TRBD1 (6 bases). The material was PBMCs from the stem cell graft donor, obtained from the stem cell graft. This sequence originates from a human donor who donated a stem cell graft to a child with acute lymphoblastic leukemia. CDR3 loop: CASRNRAVDTEAFF. The CDR3 DNA is TGTGCCAGCAGGAACAGGGCCGTGGATACTGAAGCTTTCTTT.